This T cell receptor (beta chain) was recovered during a study of blood T cells in healthy people across ages. Concerning this clonotype itself: Its antigen is unknown.

Whole-study results and caveats: Investigators viewed diversity estimates from one million T cells as underestimates, the study reported. Per million T cells, TCR beta diversity dropped about linearly as age rose.

Then a second PCR, running about 7 to 11 cycles, was carried out with a sample-barcoded 5' primer and a J-beta primer mix. Sequencing recovered at least 2.5 million CDR3-containing paired-end reads from each sample. Via MiXCR, TCRdb re-called the 5' RACE reads, giving one row per CDR3 protein. The table includes about 380,000 distinct CDR3 sequences, about 52% detected once. Looked up from germline, CDR1 is SQVTM and CDR2 is ANQGSEA. The length of the CDR3 is 14 residues. This sequence was found in a man aged 55-75 years in good health. Sample: blood. V usage is TRBV29-1 and J usage is TRBJ2-4, with 12 bases identical to TRBD2. The J call could be wrong; TRBJ2-7 is a better fit for the DNA end. The CDR3 nucleotides are TGCAGCGTTGGGACTAGCGGGAACAGGTACGAGCAGTACTTC. Its protein is CSVGTSGNRYEQYF.